These 15 T cell receptor beta chains were all obtained from the same sample, sequenced in a study of blood T cells in healthy people across ages. Together with a sample-barcoded 5' primer, a J-beta primer mix was included in a second PCR lasting about 6 to 11 cycles. TCRdb called the 5' RACE reads again in MiXCR, with one record for every CDR3 protein. This sample carries 1.5 million to 2 million distinct CDR3 sequences, around half of them seen once, and the ten largest clones take approximately 2.1%. The sequenced material came from blood. The source of these receptors is a woman in her thirties or forties in good health.

CDR3 amino acids: CASSQDPGTAYEQYF. The CDR3 DNA sequence: TGTGCCAGCAGCCAAGATCCGGGGACAGCCTACGAGCAGTACTTC. The chain has TRBV3-1 and TRBJ2-7, with TRBD1 matching 7 bases. From germline, CDR1 is LGHDT and CDR2 YNNKEL (reference sequence). The CDR3 sequence is 15 residues long. The ends lost 0 bases at V and 2 bases at J; junction bases unmatched: 4.

This chain uses TRBV6-2 or TRBV6-3 with TRBJ2-6, with TRBD1 matching 9 bases. J gave up 1 base and V 6 bases, and 10 bases lay outside the gene matches. The CDR3 is made up of 18 amino acids. CDR1 MNHEY and CDR2 SVGEGT come from the germline V gene. DNA for the CDR3: TGTGCCAGCAGCTTCGGGGACAGGGCCATTTCTGGGGCCAACGTCCTGACTTTC. This encodes CASSFGDRAISGANVLTF.

This chain connects TRBV6-2 or TRBV6-3 to TRBJ2-3, with 9 bases identical to TRBD1. Germline values: CDR1 MNHEY, CDR2 SVGEGT. After removal of 7 bases from V and 4 bases from J, the junction contained 12 bases not matched to a gene. CDR3 length equals 16 residues. The chain's CDR3 is CASTSRTGVFPDTQYF. As DNA, the CDR3 is TGTGCCAGCACGTCTAGGACAGGGGTCTTTCCAGATACGCAGTATTTT.

This clonotype was picked up one time. The CDR3 sequence is CAISESIGTGDLGYTF. CDR3 sequence (DNA): TGTGCCATCAGTGAGTCGATCGGGACAGGGGACCTTGGCTACACCTTC. The chain combines TRBV10-3 with TRBJ1-2; 10 bases map to TRBD1. Per the germline V gene, CDR1 is ENHRY and CDR2 is SYGVKD. The CDR3 sequence is 16 residues long. Trimming cost V 0 bases and J 7 bases; bases outside gene matches: 8.

This clonotype appeared once. V is TRBV4-3 and J is TRBJ2-1, with D unclear. The CDR3 contains 14 residues. The germline gives CDR1 LGHNA, CDR2 YSLEER. The ends were cut back, 4 bases at V and 5 bases at J, with 12 bases in the middle. As DNA, the CDR3 is TGCGCCAGCAGCCGCCTGGGCCCTAACAATGAGCAGTTCTTC. It yields the protein CASSRLGPNNEQFF.

The genes are TRBV7-8 and TRBJ1-5; D perhaps matches TRBD1 (5 bases). Looked up from germline, CDR1 is SGHVS and CDR2 is FQNEAQ. V was cut by 6 bases and J by 4 bases, with 19 bases left in between. CDR3 size: 16 residues. CDR3 region: CASRESGTAENQPQHF. CDR3 coding DNA: TGTGCCAGCAGGGAGAGCGGGACGGCTGAAAATCAGCCCCAGCATTTT.

This clonotype was recorded a few times. This sequence joins TRBV11-2 and TRBJ2-1; 14 nucleotides align to TRBD2. V shed 1 base, J shed 1 base, and the junction held 6 bases outside the gene matches. Germline V CDR1 and CDR2: SGHAT, FQNNGV. The CDR3 totals 19 residues. In DNA, the CDR3 is TGTGCCAGCAGCTTAGTCGGGACTAGCGGGGGCCCGTCCTACAATGAGCAGTTCTTC. It encodes CASSLVGTSGGPSYNEQFF.

In DNA, the CDR3 is TGTGCCAGCAGCTTAGGCCAGCGTACGGGAAACATTCAGTACTTC. Translated, it gives CASSLGQRTGNIQYF. This chain connects TRBV13 to TRBJ2-4; D uncertain. The germline V gene encodes CDR1 PRHDT and CDR2 FYEKMQ (reference sequence). CDR3 length: 15 amino acids. V gave up 0 bases and J gave up 6 bases, with 12 bases separating them.

This clonotype was seen once. The gene calls are TRBV23-1 and TRBJ2-1; 7 bases map to TRBD2. TRBV23-1 is an open reading frame whose function is uncertain. The J segment lost 8 bases and the V segment lost 3 bases, leaving 10 bases of the junction unmatched. The CDR3 loop spans 15 amino acids. Here the CDR3 DNA reads TGCGCCAGCAGTCACCACGCCGGGGAGGGCGATGAGCAGTTCTTC. The encoded protein is CASSHHAGEGDEQFF.

The chain employs TRBV7-2 and TRBJ2-1; 10 bases fit TRBD2. The CDR3 extends over 17 amino acids. Germline assignment: CDR1 SGHTA and CDR2 FQGNSA. V gave up 5 bases and J gave up 4 bases; unmatched junction bases: 11. The CDR3 reads CASSPQIAGGRYNEQFF. CDR3 nucleotide sequence: TGTGCCAGCAGCCCTCAAATAGCGGGGGGCCGGTACAATGAGCAGTTCTTC.

The rearrangement uses TRBV18 and TRBJ2-6, with a tentative D call TRBD1 (5 bases). Germline CDR1 and CDR2: KGHSH and LQKENI. With 2 bases removed from V and 0 bases from J, the gap between germline ends came to 8 bases. The CDR3 is 16 residues long. The DNA for the CDR3 is TGTGCCAGCTCACCAACAGGTCTCTCTGGGGCCAACGTCCTGACTTTC. This gives the protein CASSPTGLSGANVLTF.

This clonotype was detected a few times. This rearrangement joins TRBV2 to TRBJ2-7, with 7 bases aligning to TRBD1. Gene TRBJ2-5 matches the end of the DNA better, so the J call may be wrong. From germline, CDR1 is SNHLY and CDR2 FYNNEI. The CDR3 is 15 residues long. In DNA, the CDR3 is TGTGCCAGCAGCATTAACAGGGGCGTACCCGAGACCCAGTACTTC. Translation: CASSINRGVPETQYF.

This clonotype was found a few times. This rearrangement joins TRBV29-1 to TRBJ1-5, with no clear D. Germline-derived CDR1 and CDR2 are SQVTM and ANQGSEA. This CDR3 region has 12 residues. Trimming took 6 bases from V and 0 from J, leaving 6 bases between them. CDR3 amino acids: CSVRASNQPQHF. The CDR3 bases are TGCAGCGTCCGGGCTAGCAATCAGCCCCAGCATTTT. Full variable domain (remainder filled in from reference TRBV29-1 and TRBJ1-5): SAVISQKPSRDICQRGTSLTIQCQVDSQVTMMFWYRQQPGQSLTLIATANQGSEATYESGFVIDKFPISRPNLTFSTLTVSNMSPEDSSIYLCSVRASNQPQHFGDGTRLSIL.

In the case of this clonotype: A junction end diverges from the germline sequence, so it may reflect a read error. The V gene is TRBV4-2, the J gene TRBJ2-3, with TRBD2 matching over 10 bases. This CDR3 contains 18 residues. Germline-derived CDR1 and CDR2 are LGHNA and YNFKEQ. The CDR3 loop is CASSQDERGGLITDTLYF. The CDR3 DNA reads TGTGCCAGCAGCCAAGACGAGCGGGGGGGCCTTATCACAGATACGCTGTATTTT.

Only one count was recorded for this clonotype. The V and J genes are TRBV7-6 and TRBJ2-5; TRBD2 might be the D (7 bases). Trimming took 2 bases from V and 4 from J, leaving 14 bases between them. Germline V CDR1 and CDR2: SGHVS, FNYEAQ. This CDR3 is built from 15 residues. CDR3 in DNA: TGTGCCAGCAGCTTAAACTTGGGGGGGCCAGAGACCCAGTACTTC. Translating it yields CASSLNLGGPETQYF. Supplemented by reference TRBV7-6 and TRBJ2-5, the full variable domain reads GAGVSQSPRYKVTKRGQDVALRCDPISGHVSLYWYRQALGQGPEFLTYFNYEAQQDKSGLPNDRFSAERPEGSISTLTIQRTEQRDSAMYRCASSLNLGGPETQYFGPGTRLLVL.